These 27 T cell receptor beta chains originate from one sample sequenced in a study of blood T cell repertoires in COVID-19 (TCRdb year 2020). Libraries were constructed by the immunoSEQ multiplex PCR assay. Entries here come from immuneACCESS through TCRdb and include only in-frame sequences with V and J called. Some clones fail to appear in such tables; in the studies checked, an unresolved V gene covers under half of the shortfall, and the cause of the remainder is unknown. In all, the sample holds around 170,000 clones, and around 89% of those were seen once. The ten largest clones take up 2.5% to 3.5% of the sample. Sample: peripheral blood. These receptors all come from a man aged 55 to 70 with acute or convalescent COVID-19.

V and J are TRBV24-1 and TRBJ1-2; 10 positions agree with TRBD1. The CDR3 totals 13 residues. Germline CDR1 is KGHDR and CDR2 is SFDVKD. Trimming removed 8 bases from V and 6 bases from J; junction bases left unmatched: 5. CDR3 coding DNA: TGTGCCACCACCGCGGGGACAGGGGATGGCTACACCTTC. This translates into CATTAGTGDGYTF.

This clone was observed a few times. The rearrangement uses TRBV6-6 and TRBJ2-7, with TRBD1 matching 8 bases. With V trimmed by 6 bases and J by 3 bases, 13 bases remained unmatched. This CDR3 contains 16 residues. Looked up from germline, CDR1 is MNHNY and CDR2 is SVGAGI (reference sequence). CDR3 DNA: TGTGCCAGCAGCCGACGCAGCAGGGGGCGAAGCTACGAGCAGTACTTC. Translated: CASSRRSRGRSYEQYF.

The chain joins TRBV5-5 to TRBJ1-4, with 10 nucleotides matching TRBD1. Germline V gives CDR1 SGHKS, CDR2 YYEKEE (reference sequence). Trimming removed 0 bases from V and 6 bases from J; junction bases left unmatched: 5. The CDR3 runs 16 residues. This CDR3 reads CASSLGPGQGHEKLFF. The CDR3 bases are TGTGCCAGCAGCTTGGGGCCGGGACAGGGGCATGAAAAACTGTTTTTT.

J is TRBJ1-3 and V is TRBV7-6, with D unresolved. Germline V gives CDR1 SGHVS, CDR2 FNYEAQ. V lost 8 bases, J lost 4 bases, and 6 bases lay in between. This CDR3 region has 11 residues. The DNA of the CDR3 is TGTGCCAGCTTCCTGGGAAACACCATATATTTT. Its protein product is CASFLGNTIYF.

The CDR3 bases are TGTGCCAGCAGTTACTCGGCACTGGGACATTCGAATGAGCAGTTCTTC. It specifies CASSYSALGHSNEQFF. The chain uses TRBV6-5 and TRBJ2-1; a weak D match, TRBD1 (6 bases). The CDR3 totals 16 residues. CDR1 and CDR2 from the germline V gene are MNHEY and SVGAGI. V gave up 0 bases and J gave up 7 bases, with 16 bases separating them.

The rearrangement links TRBV2 to TRBJ1-2; 11 bases line up with TRBD1. After removal of 6 bases from V and 8 bases from J, the junction contained 11 bases not matched to a gene. Germline-derived CDR1 and CDR2 are SNHLY and FYNNEI. The CDR3 extends over 15 amino acids. The CDR3 is CASSVLRDRGKGYTF. The CDR3 region has the DNA TGTGCCAGCAGCGTCCTCCGGGACAGGGGGAAGGGCTACACCTTC. Full variable domain (outside the CDR3, taken from reference TRBV2 and TRBJ1-2): EPEVTQTPSHQVTQMGQEVILRCVPISNHLYFYWYRQILGQKVEFLVSFYNNEISEKSEIFDDQFSVERPDGSNFTLKIRSTKLEDSAMYFCASSVLRDRGKGYTFGSGTRLTVV.

V and J are TRBV6-5 and TRBJ1-1; D unclear. CDR3 size: 13 residues. V shed 2 bases and J shed 1 base, with 5 bases lying between them. CDR1 is MNHEY and CDR2 is SVGAGI in the germline V gene. CDR3 loop: CASSYLSNTEAFF. As DNA, the CDR3 is TGTGCCAGCAGTTACCTCTCGAACACTGAAGCTTTCTTT.

V gene TRBV7-2 combines with J gene TRBJ1-1, with a weak D call TRBD1 (5 bases). Trimming stripped 4 bases from V and 3 bases from J, with 9 bases between. Germline V gives CDR1 SGHTA, CDR2 FQGNSA. The CDR3 loop spans 13 amino acids. The CDR3 loop reads CASSYGRDTEAFF. In DNA, the CDR3 is TGTGCCAGCAGCTACGGCAGGGACACTGAAGCTTTCTTT.

The CDR3 nucleotides read TGTGCCAGCAGGCCGACAGGGAGCTCCTACAATGAGCAGTTCTTC. Translated: CASRPTGSSYNEQFF. The chain joins TRBV6-5 to TRBJ2-1, with 7 bases lining up with TRBD1. J was trimmed by 0 bases and V by 6 bases; bases with no gene match: 5. CDR1 and CDR2 (germline): MNHEY, SVGAGI. The CDR3 runs 15 residues.

The gene calls are TRBV13 and TRBJ1-4; TRBD1 aligns across 7 bases. CDR3 length equals 13 residues. Trimming removed 2 bases from V and 8 bases from J; junction bases left unmatched: 2. Looked up from germline, CDR1 is PRHDT and CDR2 is FYEKMQ (reference sequence). The CDR3, as DNA: TGTGCCAGCAGCTTATTACAGGGGGAAAAACTGTTTTTT. Its translation is CASSLLQGEKLFF.

The CDR3 is CASSVAGGNIQYF. As DNA, the CDR3 is TGTGCCAGCAGCGTCGCAGGGGGAAACATTCAGTACTTC. The chain couples TRBV9 to TRBJ2-4; the match to TRBD1 covers 7 bases. From germline, CDR1 is SGDLS and CDR2 YYNGEE. V was clipped by 2 bases and J by 6 bases; unmatched bases: 2. This CDR3 region has 13 residues.

The rearrangement joins TRBV6-5 to TRBJ2-5; a possible D gene is TRBD2 (7 bases). Looked up from germline, CDR1 is MNHEY and CDR2 is SVGAGI. The V end was cut by 11 bases, the J end by 5 bases, with 18 bases between. The CDR3 has 13 residues. The CDR3 nucleotides are TGTGCCGTAACTGGGGGGGGCGGGGAGACCCAGTACTTC. Translating it yields CAVTGGGGETQYF.

The chain links TRBV6-4 to TRBJ1-5; D may be TRBD1 (5 bases). Between the trimmed V and J ends, which lost 5 bases and 5 bases, there was a span of 10 bases. This CDR3 comprises 13 residues. Germline V gene data show CDR1 as MRHNA and CDR2 as SNTAGT. The CDR3 DNA follows: TGTGCCAGCAGTCGGACACCCGATCAGCCCCAGCATTTT. Its protein is CASSRTPDQPQHF.

This clone was observed a handful of times. The gene calls are TRBV25-1 and TRBJ2-7; D might be TRBD1 (7 bases). CDR3 length equals 15 residues. The germline V and J ends were trimmed by 2 bases and 2 bases, with 13 bases remaining between them. From germline, CDR1 is MGHDK and CDR2 SYGVNS. CDR3 in amino acids: CASSEGGTVPYEQYF. DNA for the CDR3: TGTGCCAGCAGTGAAGGCGGGACAGTTCCCTACGAGCAGTACTTC.

This chain uses TRBV7-6 with TRBJ2-7; 9 nucleotides agree with TRBD1. The CDR3 spans 15 residues. J gave up 5 bases and V 5 bases, and 10 bases lay outside the gene matches. The germline V gene encodes CDR1 SGHVS and CDR2 FNYEAQ. CDR3 region: CASSRTTGTGNEQYF. As DNA, the CDR3 is TGTGCCAGCAGCCGTACAACCGGGACAGGGAACGAGCAGTACTTC. The whole variable domain, remainder taken from reference TRBV7-6 and TRBJ2-7, is GAGVSQSPRYKVTKRGQDVALRCDPISGHVSLYWYRQALGQGPEFLTYFNYEAQQDKSGLPNDRFSAERPEGSISTLTIQRTEQRDSAMYRCASSRTTGTGNEQYFGPGTRLTVT.

This chain uses TRBV7-2 with TRBJ1-2; D is possibly TRBD1 (5 bases). The CDR3 is 16 amino acids. In germline, CDR1 is SGHTA, CDR2 FQGNSA. V was clipped by 1 base and J by 4 bases, with 16 bases between them. CDR3 region: CASSLGAQGFFYGYTF. The CDR3 DNA is TGTGCCAGCAGCTTAGGAGCGCAGGGCTTCTTCTATGGCTACACCTTC.

The chain carries TRBV7-9 and TRBJ1-6; a weak D match, TRBD1 (5 bases). The germline V and J ends were trimmed by 2 bases and 0 bases, with 8 bases remaining between them. This CDR3 region has 16 residues. Germline CDR1 is SEHNR and CDR2 is FQNEAQ (reference sequence). Written as DNA, the CDR3 is TGTGCCAGCAGCTTACAGGGTAGCTCCTATAATTCACCCCTCCACTTT. Its translation is CASSLQGSSYNSPLHF.

This chain connects TRBV7-6 to TRBJ1-2, with 11 bases identical to TRBD1. The CDR3 sequence is 18 residues long. From germline, CDR1 is SGHVS and CDR2 FNYEAQ. V trimming: 3 bases; J trimming: 1 base; junction bases outside the gene matches: 10. CDR3 region: CASSFGPGQGVSNYGYTF. The CDR3 DNA reads TGTGCCAGCAGCTTCGGACCGGGACAGGGGGTCAGTAACTATGGCTACACCTTC.

Of note for this clone: This sample also contains other DNA sequences that code for the same CDR3. The CDR3 is CASSVRGGNTEAFF. For the CDR3, the DNA is TGTGCCAGCAGTGTCCGAGGTGGGAACACTGAAGCTTTCTTT. V usage is TRBV2 and J usage is TRBJ1-1; D is undetermined. The CDR3 covers 14 residues. The germline gives CDR1 SNHLY, CDR2 FYNNEI. V dropped 4 bases and J dropped 1 base, with 10 bases sitting between them.

The rearrangement links TRBV24-1 to TRBJ2-3, with D unresolved. This CDR3 region has 15 residues. V lost 9 bases and J lost 5, with 20 bases in between. CDR1 is KGHDR, CDR2 SFDVKD, per germline. DNA of the CDR3: TGTGCCACCGGGTCGAGCAGCGTGGGTGGAGATACGCAGTATTTT. Translation gives CATGSSSVGGDTQYF.

V gene TRBV7-9 combines with J gene TRBJ1-1, with 10 bases that match TRBD1. Trimming cost V 3 bases and J 5 bases; bases outside gene matches: 3. From germline, CDR1 is SEHNR and CDR2 FQNEAQ (reference sequence). The CDR3 loop spans 14 amino acids. CDR3 sequence (DNA): TGTGCCAGCAGCTTTGACAGGGGGCTTACTGAAGCTTTCTTT. It translates to CASSFDRGLTEAFF.

The V call is TRBV19, the J call TRBJ1-4, with 7 bases lining up with TRBD1. Trimming cost V 6 bases and J 8 bases; bases outside gene matches: 9. The germline gives CDR1 LNHDA, CDR2 SQIVND (reference sequence). The CDR3 is made up of 14 amino acids. This chain's CDR3 is CASRSTGLGEKLFF. CDR3 DNA: TGTGCCAGTAGATCGACAGGGTTGGGGGAAAAACTGTTTTTT.

The chain is built from TRBV5-1 and TRBJ2-3, with TRBD1 matching over 7 bases. Germline V gene sequence: CDR1 SGHRS, CDR2 YFSETQ. The ends lost 5 bases at V and 2 bases at J; junction bases unmatched: 8. CDR3 length: 15 amino acids. CDR3 loop: CASRLGTAPTDTQYF. CDR3 nucleotides: TGCGCCAGCAGGTTAGGGACAGCACCCACAGATACGCAGTATTTT. The whole variable domain, remainder taken from reference TRBV5-1 and TRBJ2-3, is KAGVTQTPRYLIKTRGQQVTLSCSPISGHRSVSWYQQTPGQGLQFLFEYFSETQRNKGNFPGRFSGRQFSNSRSEMNVSTLELGDSALYLCASRLGTAPTDTQYFGPGTRLTVL.

The V and J genes are TRBV2 and TRBJ1-4; D unclear. The length of the CDR3 is 13 residues. V gave up 6 bases and J gave up 0 bases, with 5 bases separating them. Germline V gene sequence: CDR1 SNHLY, CDR2 FYNNEI. CDR3 region: CASRQATNEKLFF. CDR3 coding DNA: TGTGCCAGCAGACAAGCAACTAATGAAAAACTGTTTTTT. The complete variable domain, with remaining parts taken from reference TRBV2 and TRBJ1-4, reads EPEVTQTPSHQVTQMGQEVILRCVPISNHLYFYWYRQILGQKVEFLVSFYNNEISEKSEIFDDQFSVERPDGSNFTLKIRSTKLEDSAMYFCASRQATNEKLFFGSGTQLSVL.

The rearrangement joins TRBV19 to TRBJ2-3; 7 bases are a match to TRBD1. Trimming at V came to 11 bases and at J to 2 bases, leaving 16 bases not matched to a gene. Germline CDR1 is LNHDA and CDR2 is SQIVND (reference sequence). The CDR3 runs 16 residues. This chain's CDR3 is CASQGTAHSLTDTQYF. The CDR3 coding sequence is TGTGCCTCTCAAGGGACAGCCCATAGTCTCACAGATACGCAGTATTTT.

The V call is TRBV2, the J call TRBJ2-3; TRBD2 agrees at 9 bases. Germline trimming cut 8 bases from V and 2 bases from J; bases unmatched to any gene: 14. Germline V lookup: CDR1 SNHLY, CDR2 FYNNEI. The CDR3 totals 17 residues. The CDR3 nucleotides are TGTGCCAGCGGGGGTAGCGGGGGTTCCTTTTCCACAGATACGCAGTATTTT. Translated, it gives CASGGSGGSFSTDTQYF.

The J gene is TRBJ2-2, the V gene TRBV5-1; 8 bases match TRBD1. CDR1 SGHRS and CDR2 YFSETQ come from the germline V gene. V shed 1 base and J 7 bases; nucleotides not matched to a gene: 6. The CDR3 loop spans 15 amino acids. CDR3 protein: CASSLSTGVHGELFF. The CDR3 bases are TGCGCCAGCAGCTTGTCGACAGGGGTTCACGGGGAGCTGTTTTTT.